The 24 T cell receptor beta chains below all came from one sample that was sequenced in a study of cytomegalovirus exposure and HLA in healthy donors. Only in-frame clones appear in the TCRdb table, and some are missing; sequencing was by immunoSEQ multiplex PCR. Of about 160,000 clones in the sample, approximately 86% were seen once. Sequencing used PBMCs. These receptors came from a woman aged 18-30 years in good health and CMV-seronegative.

The rearrangement joins TRBV5-1 to TRBJ1-2; D might be TRBD1 (5 bases). Germline-derived CDR1 and CDR2 are SGHRS and YFSETQ. Trimming shortened V by 0 bases and J by 5 bases, and 11 bases separated the two germline ends. The CDR3 length is 14 residues. The CDR3, as DNA: TGCGCCAGCAGCTTGGTCGGCAGGGTTTATGGCTACACCTTC. This codes for CASSLVGRVYGYTF.

V gene TRBV15 combines with J gene TRBJ1-4, with D possibly TRBD1 on 5 matching bases. CDR1 and CDR2 from the germline V gene are LNHNV and YYDKDF (reference sequence). This CDR3 is 21 amino acids long. V lost 0 bases and J lost 0, with 23 bases in between. CDR3 protein: CATSREKDSPNPPATNEKLFF. The CDR3 DNA sequence: TGTGCCACCAGCAGAGAAAAAGACAGCCCCAATCCGCCTGCAACTAATGAAAAACTGTTTTTT.

The genes are TRBV19 and TRBJ1-1; possibly TRBD1 for D (5 bases). The CDR3 is 17 residues long. Germline-derived CDR1 and CDR2 are LNHDA and SQIVND (reference sequence). The V and J ends lost 9 bases and 1 base respectively, with 24 bases between them. The CDR3 loop reads CASRGGGGSLRNTEAFF. The DNA of the CDR3 is TGTGCCAGCAGAGGTGGGGGGGGATCGTTGAGGAACACTGAAGCTTTCTTT. Based on the CDR3 plus reference TRBV19 and TRBJ1-1, the full variable domain is DGGITQSPKYLFRKEGQNVTLSCEQNLNHDAMYWYRQDPGQGLRLIYYSQIVNDFQKGDIAEGYSVSREKKESFPLTVTSAQKNPTAFYLCASRGGGGSLRNTEAFFGQGTRLTVV.

The chain couples TRBV5-1 to TRBJ2-7; TRBD1 agrees at 7 bases. Germline lookup yields CDR1 SGHRS and CDR2 YFSETQ. This CDR3 spans 14 amino acids. The J segment lost 5 bases and the V segment lost 4 bases, leaving 9 bases of the junction unmatched. The CDR3 region has the DNA TGCGCCAGCAGCCTATTGACAGGGTCGGACGAGCAGTACTTC. It codes for CASSLLTGSDEQYF.

This clone appeared a few times. The V and J genes are TRBV5-1 and TRBJ2-7; TRBD1 agrees at 8 bases. The CDR3 sequence is 14 residues long. V dropped 4 bases and J dropped 2; count of bases not matched to a gene: 5. The germline V gene encodes CDR1 SGHRS and CDR2 YFSETQ. The CDR3 DNA reads TGCGCCAGCAGCCATGGACAGGGCCCCTACGAGCAGTACTTC. Amino acids: CASSHGQGPYEQYF.

The V call is TRBV9, the J call TRBJ1-2; 7 nucleotides agree with TRBD1. This CDR3 is built from 15 residues. The germline V gene has CDR1 SGDLS and CDR2 YYNGEE. With 5 bases clipped from V and 5 bases from J, the junction kept 12 bases outside the gene matches. Written as DNA, the CDR3 is TGTGCCAGCAGTAATACCCGGGACAGTAATTATGGCTACACCTTC. Its translation is CASSNTRDSNYGYTF.

The chain has TRBV5-1 and TRBJ1-2; 8 bases line up with TRBD1. The CDR3 is 17 amino acids. The V and J ends lost 3 bases and 2 bases, in that order; junction bases with no gene match: 12. Per the germline V gene, CDR1 is SGHRS and CDR2 is YFSETQ. CDR3 residues: CASSSLRQGSSNYGYTF. DNA for the CDR3: TGCGCCAGCAGCTCCCTTCGACAGGGGTCGTCAAACTATGGCTACACCTTC. The full variable domain, in which reference TRBV5-1 and TRBJ1-2 provide the parts outside the CDR3, is KAGVTQTPRYLIKTRGQQVTLSCSPISGHRSVSWYQQTPGQGLQFLFEYFSETQRNKGNFPGRFSGRQFSNSRSEMNVSTLELGDSALYLCASSSLRQGSSNYGYTFGSGTRLTVV.

The chain has TRBV9 and TRBJ2-7, with 10 bases lining up with TRBD2. Germline CDR1 SGDLS, CDR2 YYNGEE. J lost 7 bases, V lost 4 bases, and 5 bases had no gene match. This CDR3 has 13 residues. CDR3 loop: CASSPQAGGEQYF. The DNA of the CDR3 is TGTGCCAGCAGCCCTCAAGCGGGAGGGGAGCAGTACTTC.

This chain joins TRBV27 and TRBJ1-6; a weak D match, TRBD1 (5 bases). V lost 6 bases and J lost 7, with 19 bases in between. This CDR3 has 16 residues. Germline V gene lookup returns CDR1 MNHEY and CDR2 SMNVEV (reference sequence). Here the CDR3 reads CASSPLRGVKNSPLHF. The CDR3 nucleotides read TGTGCCAGCAGCCCTCTCCGGGGGGTAAAAAATTCACCCCTCCACTTT.

Here the CDR3 reads CAWSVRGRGSNQPQHF. The CDR3 bases are TGTGCCTGGAGTGTGAGGGGGAGGGGTAGCAATCAGCCCCAGCATTTT. The chain links TRBV30 to TRBJ1-5, with a weak D call TRBD1 (6 bases). Germline loops: CDR1 GTSNPN, CDR2 SVGIG (reference sequence). The CDR3 consists of 16 residues. V shed 0 bases and J shed 0 bases, with 12 bases lying between them. The full variable domain, completed using reference TRBV30 and TRBJ1-5, is SQTIHQWPATLVQPVGSPLSLECTVEGTSNPNLYWYRQAAGRGLQLLFYSVGIGQISSEVPQNLSASRPQDRQFILSSKKLLLSDSGFYLCAWSVRGRGSNQPQHFGDGTRLSIL.

The chain combines TRBV5-1 with TRBJ1-1; 8 bases line up with TRBD1. Unmatched junction bases numbered 7, after V lost 2 bases and J lost 1 base. Germline V gene data show CDR1 as SGHRS and CDR2 as YFSETQ. The CDR3 consists of 16 residues. CDR3 coding DNA: TGCGCCAGCAGCTTCCGACAGGGGCCAGGGAACACTGAAGCTTTCTTT. Amino acids: CASSFRQGPGNTEAFF.

In this sample, this clone turned up a few times. The V call is TRBV6-5, the J call TRBJ1-1; D possibly corresponds to TRBD1 (6 bases). The CDR3 is 13 residues long. CDR1 is MNHEY and CDR2 is SVGAGI in the germline V gene. Trimming removed 5 bases from V and 4 bases from J, with 11 bases in between. For the CDR3, the DNA is TGTGCCAGCAGTCTAAACAGGGTCACTGAAGCTTTCTTT. The encoded protein is CASSLNRVTEAFF.

The rearrangement links TRBV5-1 to TRBJ2-7; the match to TRBD1 covers 8 bases. Trimming at V came to 0 bases and at J to 3 bases, leaving 5 bases not matched to a gene. Germline V gene sequence: CDR1 SGHRS, CDR2 YFSETQ. The CDR3 covers 15 residues. In DNA, the CDR3 is TGCGCCAGCAGCTTGGTGGCGGACAGGGTCTACGAGCAGTACTTC. The encoded protein is CASSLVADRVYEQYF.

The V gene is TRBV10-3, the J gene TRBJ2-7; the match to TRBD1 covers 8 bases. Germline CDR1 reads ENHRY; CDR2 reads SYGVKD. J gave up 2 bases and V 3 bases, and 9 bases lay outside the gene matches. The CDR3 has 16 residues. The CDR3 DNA sequence: TGTGCCATCAGTGATAGACTAGGACAGGGTGCCTACGAGCAGTACTTC. Translation gives CAISDRLGQGAYEQYF.

The chain carries TRBV5-4 and TRBJ2-3; 7 nucleotides align to TRBD2. This CDR3 comprises 14 residues. V shed 5 bases, J shed 4 bases, and the junction held 7 bases outside the gene matches. Germline lookup yields CDR1 SGHNT and CDR2 YYREEE (reference sequence). The CDR3 loop is CASSKAGSSDTQYF. The CDR3 coding sequence is TGTGCCAGCAGTAAAGCGGGATCTTCAGATACGCAGTATTTT.

The sample holds one count of this clone. This chain connects TRBV13 to TRBJ2-7; 11 bases align to TRBD2. This CDR3 is 17 amino acids long. Germline CDR1 is PRHDT and CDR2 is FYEKMQ (reference sequence). V gave up 2 bases and J gave up 3 bases; unmatched junction bases: 9. The CDR3, as DNA: TGTGCCAGCAGCTTAACACTAGCGGGAGATCCTCTCTACGAGCAGTACTTC. This sequence encodes CASSLTLAGDPLYEQYF.

The chain links TRBV5-1 to TRBJ1-1; no firm D call. V lost 3 bases to trimming and J lost 3 bases, with 21 bases between them. The CDR3 totals 17 residues. Germline lookup yields CDR1 SGHRS and CDR2 YFSETQ. The CDR3 coding sequence is TGCGCCAGCAGCTGGAGGCTACCAGAGCAGGCGGACACTGAAGCTTTCTTT. Its translation is CASSWRLPEQADTEAFF.

The chain combines TRBV30 with TRBJ1-1; no firm D call. The CDR3 covers 12 residues. Germline V CDR1 and CDR2: GTSNPN, SVGIG (reference sequence). V dropped 5 bases and J dropped 9 bases, with 16 bases sitting between them. The CDR3 DNA reads TGTGCCTGGTCCGCGCAGGCGGGAAAAGCTTTCTTT. This gives the protein CAWSAQAGKAFF.

This rearrangement joins TRBV7-2 to TRBJ1-5; D gene unclear. Germline CDR1 and CDR2: SGHTA and FQGNSA. This CDR3 contains 13 residues. V lost 5 bases and J lost 9, with 14 bases in between. This CDR3 is CASSPQQALPQHF. The CDR3 DNA reads as TGTGCCAGCAGCCCTCAGCAGGCGCTGCCCCAGCATTTT.

V usage is TRBV7-8 and J usage is TRBJ1-6; a possible D gene is TRBD1 (6 bases). The CDR3 spans 16 residues. The V gene's germline CDR1 is SGHVS and CDR2 FQNEAQ. With 5 bases removed from V and 7 bases from J, the gap between germline ends came to 18 bases. The CDR3 here is CASSRGETGANSPLHF. CDR3 nucleotide sequence: TGTGCCAGCAGCCGAGGCGAGACAGGTGCCAATTCACCCCTCCACTTT.

The chain uses TRBV10-2 and TRBJ2-5, with 8 nucleotides matching TRBD1. Germline values: CDR1 WSHSY, CDR2 SAAADI. The CDR3 is 14 amino acids. Trimming at V came to 6 bases and at J to 3 bases, leaving 6 bases not matched to a gene. The CDR3 DNA is TGCGCCAGCAGCGCGACAGGGGCCAAAGAGACCCAGTACTTC. Its translation: CASSATGAKETQYF.

The CDR3 spells CASGSAGYEQYF. CDR3 nucleotide sequence: TGTGCTAGTGGTTCGGCAGGGTACGAGCAGTACTTC. This sequence joins TRBV12-5 and TRBJ2-7; a weak D match, TRBD1 (5 bases). Trimming left V 4 bases short and J 4 bases short, with 8 bases between. CDR3 length: 12 residues. Germline CDR1 is LGHNT and CDR2 is FRNRAP.

The gene calls are TRBV7-9 and TRBJ2-5, with 10 bases aligning to TRBD2. Germline-derived CDR1 and CDR2 are SEHNR and FQNEAQ (reference sequence). Trimming took 4 bases from V and 5 from J; bases not matched to a gene: 16. There are 18 residues in the CDR3. CDR3 loop: CASSSPLESGGASETQYF. CDR3 coding DNA: TGTGCCAGCAGCTCGCCCCTGGAAAGCGGGGGGGCCAGCGAGACCCAGTACTTC. Using reference TRBV7-9 and TRBJ2-5 for the parts outside the CDR3, the full variable domain is DTGVSQNPRHKITKRGQNVTFRCDPISEHNRLYWYRQTLGQGPEFLTYFQNEAQLEKSRLLSDRFSAERPKGSFSTLEIQRTEQGDSAMYLCASSSPLESGGASETQYFGPGTRLLVL.

The V call is TRBV11-2, the J call TRBJ1-1; 8 bases map to TRBD1. Germline V gene lookup returns CDR1 SGHAT and CDR2 FQNNGV. The V gene end was trimmed by 1 base and the J gene end by 3 bases; junction bases not matched to a gene: 7. The CDR3 runs to 16 residues. This CDR3 reads CASSLGQGAWDTEAFF. CDR3 sequence (DNA): TGTGCCAGCAGCTTAGGGCAGGGGGCCTGGGACACTGAAGCTTTCTTT.